The rows below give T cell receptor beta chains drawn from one sample of a study of CD8 T cells in Susac syndrome. From the immunoSEQ multiplex PCR reads, TCRdb called clonotypes with MiXCR, one entry per CDR3 protein. This sample has approximately 300,000 distinct CDR3 sequences, with approximately 89% found just once. Sample: CD8+ T cells from PBMCs. These receptors were collected from a human donor with multiple sclerosis. The CDR3 runs from the conserved cysteine through the conserved F or W. A D gene is named only where the DNA matches it firmly. A row's size may be missing; if present it is once, few, many or a size class.

>TRBV7-2|TRBJ2-1|TRBD1|once
CASSPQGGDNEQFF
TGTGCCAGCAGCCCACAGGGGGGCGACAATGAGCAGTTCTTC
>TRBV11-1|TRBJ2-1|.|once
CASSLAVGSYEQFF
TGTGCCAGCAGCTTAGCCGTGGGTTCCTATGAGCAGTTCTTC
>TRBV5-5|TRBJ2-1|TRBD2|.
CASRSGGTNEQFF
TGTGCCAGCAGAAGCGGGGGGACTAATGAGCAGTTCTTC
>TRBV10-2|TRBJ2-7|TRBD2|few
CASSELSGGATYEQYF
TGCGCCAGCAGTGAGCTGAGCGGGGGGGCTACCTACGAGCAGTACTTC
>TRBV7-2|TRBJ2-5|.|.
CASSLAGDGETQYF
TGTGCCAGCAGCTTAGCGGGAGACGGGGAGACCCAGTACTTC
>TRBV9|TRBJ2-1|.|.
CASSVGGSPSYNEQFF
TGTGCCAGCAGCGTAGGAGGCAGTCCCTCCTACAATGAGCAGTTCTTC
>TRBV19|TRBJ1-5|.|.
CASSIVPGDVGYQPQHF
TGTGCCAGTAGTATCGTCCCGGGAGATGTCGGGTATCAGCCCCAGCATTTT
>TRBV7-2|TRBJ2-7|TRBD1|once
CASSWTGENEQYF
TGTGCCAGCAGCTGGACAGGGGAAAACGAGCAGTACTTC
>TRBV2|TRBJ1-3|.|.
CASSPSTEVGNTIYF
TGTGCCAGCAGTCCATCGACAGAGGTTGGAAACACCATATATTTT
>TRBV3-1|TRBJ1-4|TRBD1|.
CASSPMSRDRGSSTNEKLFF
TGTGCCAGCAGCCCCATGTCCCGGGACAGGGGGTCTTCAACTAATGAAAAACTGTTTTTT
>TRBV4-1|TRBJ2-7|TRBD2|few
CASSQVIAGGWEQYF
TGCGCCAGCAGCCAAGTAATAGCGGGAGGTTGGGAGCAGTACTTC